There are many counts of the clone carrying this T cell receptor beta chain. Its antigen is not identified. TCRdb redid the calling of the reads with MiXCR, one entry per CDR3 protein. Of about 140,000 distinct CDR3 sequences detected, approximately 5.9% appear once; the ten largest clones hold roughly 18%. The data were taken from a study of T cell repertoires in cytomegalovirus infection. Study-wide context: CMV infection plus the matching HLA type was flagged by public TCR beta signatures.

CDR3 length: 14 amino acids. Germline V gene lookup returns CDR1 PRHDT and CDR2 FYEKMQ (reference sequence). V was shortened by 0 bases and J by 4 bases, with 7 bases between the two germline ends. Notes on the study in general: CMV carriers having the relevant HLA were flagged by cumulative public TCR beta family frequency. The study found HLA-C-restricted CMV-specific TCR beta clonotypes dominating the ex vivo response.

The specimen was PBMCs. This clonotype originated in a human donor in good health (CMV status not recorded). Some clones in this sample may be carry-over from other donors' samples. The chain links TRBV13 to TRBJ1-5; perhaps TRBD1 as D (6 bases). CDR3 protein: CASSLGDRNQPQHF. The DNA for the CDR3 is TGTGCCAGCAGCTTAGGGGACAGAAATCAGCCCCAGCATTTT.